This T cell receptor (beta chain) was recovered during a study of T cells in Graves' hyperthyroidism and ophthalmopathy. The CDR3 regions of TCR beta were amplified from RNA transcripts. The study used the HTBI primer set for a first-round RT-PCR of the TCR CDR3. One entry per CDR3 protein results from TCRdb running MiXCR on the multiplex PCR reads. Here the sample spans 500,000 to 750,000 distinct CDR3 sequences, more than 15% being singletons. Overall study findings and caveats: In blood, most of the thyroid clonotypes expanded above 0.001 were also present. Stable hyperthyroidism and ophthalmopathy were separated using 13 V-J signatures. The model's output predicted ophthalmopathy at a median of approximately 6.5 months prior to onset.

Comments on this clonotype: Its antigen is unknown.

Subjects aged 18 to 65 presented with newly diagnosed hyperthyroidism of less than 2 months' duration. V was clipped by 10 bases and J by 4 bases; unmatched bases: 6. The CDR3 sequence is 13 residues long. The V gene's germline CDR1 is ENHRY and CDR2 SYGVKD. This chain uses TRBV10-3 with TRBJ2-1; 8 nucleotides match TRBD2. The receptor comes from a woman aged 25 to 39 with Graves' hyperthyroidism. Input material: blood. The CDR3: CANSGGGYNEQFF. As DNA, the CDR3 is TGTGCCAACAGCGGGGGCGGATACAATGAGCAGTTCTTC.